These 24 T cell receptor beta chains were all obtained from the same sample, sequenced in a study of control samples from healthy donors and cancer patients. Profiled with immunoSEQ multiplex PCR; TCRdb holds only in-frame clones, not every one. The data hold fewer than 95,000 clones, with roughly 80% observed a single time. The specimen was blood. The source of these receptors is a man aged 25-40 years in good health.

The chain recombines TRBV5-6 with TRBJ1-6; D is uncertain. The CDR3 has 16 residues. V was shortened by 3 bases and J by 9 bases, with 19 bases between the two germline ends. The germline V gene encodes CDR1 SGHDT and CDR2 YYEEEE. CDR3 in amino acids: CASSSSSLPGSSPLHF. The CDR3 coding sequence is TGTGCCAGCAGCTCATCGAGCTTACCAGGAAGTTCACCCCTCCACTTT. The whole variable domain, remainder taken from reference TRBV5-6 and TRBJ1-6, is DAGVTQSPTHLIKTRGQQVTLRCSPKSGHDTVSWYQQALGQGPQFIFQYYEEEERQRGNFPDRFSGHQFPNYSSELNVNALLLGDSALYLCASSSSSLPGSSPLHFGNGTRLTVT.

The J gene is TRBJ1-6, the V gene TRBV27; TRBD1 might be the D (6 bases). The CDR3 has 13 residues. Germline V gives CDR1 MNHEY, CDR2 SMNVEV (reference sequence). V was trimmed by 8 bases and J by 10 bases, leaving 15 bases between them. CDR3 protein: CASRPSGVSPLHF. The CDR3 coding sequence is TGTGCCAGCCGTCCCTCAGGGGTATCACCCCTCCACTTT.

The V gene is TRBV27, the J gene TRBJ1-6, with 12 bases identical to TRBD1. Trimming removed 0 bases from V and 6 bases from J; junction bases left unmatched: 6. Per the germline V gene, CDR1 is MNHEY and CDR2 is SMNVEV (reference sequence). The CDR3 spans 18 residues. The CDR3 region is CASSLSWDRGLANSPLHF. CDR3 nucleotide sequence: TGTGCCAGCAGTTTATCGTGGGACAGGGGGCTTGCTAATTCACCCCTCCACTTT.

The chain carries TRBV28 and TRBJ1-5; tentatively, D is TRBD1 (5 bases). Deletions cut 7 bases from V and 0 bases from J, with 19 bases between. The CDR3 loop spans 17 amino acids. Germline V gene data show CDR1 as MDHEN and CDR2 as SYDVKM. CDR3 nucleotide sequence: TGTGCCAGCAATGAGGGTGGGACCCTTTATAGCAATCAGCCCCAGCATTTT. This gives the protein CASNEGGTLYSNQPQHF.

This clone showed up just a few times. The chain combines TRBV6-6 with TRBJ2-1; 10 nucleotides align to TRBD2. The CDR3 totals 15 residues. The germline gives CDR1 MNHNY, CDR2 SVGAGI (reference sequence). Germline trimming cut 5 bases from V and 4 bases from J; bases unmatched to any gene: 5. Here the CDR3 reads CASSHGLAAYNEQFF. In nucleotides, the CDR3 is TGTGCCAGCAGTCACGGACTAGCGGCATACAATGAGCAGTTCTTC.

The chain combines TRBV10-1 with TRBJ2-1; the match to TRBD2 covers 13 bases. Losses at the gene ends were 6 bases for V and 9 bases for J; bases not matched to a gene: 5. Germline V gives CDR1 WNHNN, CDR2 SYGVQD (reference sequence). The CDR3 contains 14 residues. CDR3 region: CASSGTSGAGEQFF. CDR3 nucleotides: TGCGCCAGCAGCGGGACTAGCGGGGCGGGTGAGCAGTTCTTC.

The rearrangement uses TRBV28 and TRBJ1-1; TRBD1 might be the D (5 bases). Germline V gene sequence: CDR1 MDHEN, CDR2 SYDVKM. V lost 3 bases and J lost 3, with 17 bases in between. The CDR3 is 16 amino acids. CDR3 loop: CASSLGSGFMYTEAFF. CDR3 bases: TGTGCCAGCAGTTTGGGGTCAGGGTTTATGTACACTGAAGCTTTCTTT.

This sequence joins TRBV19 and TRBJ2-7, with a possible D match to TRBD2 (5 bases). V was cut by 6 bases and J by 5 bases, with 14 bases left in between. CDR3 size: 13 residues. Germline lookup yields CDR1 LNHDA and CDR2 SQIVND (reference sequence). CDR3 sequence: CASSRGWANEQYF. The CDR3 region has the DNA TGTGCCAGTAGCCGCGGGTGGGCCAACGAGCAGTACTTC.

V is TRBV6-5 and J is TRBJ1-2; D is unresolved. Germline V gives CDR1 MNHEY, CDR2 SVGAGI. CDR3 length: 12 amino acids. V lost 2 bases, J lost 2 bases, and 3 bases lay in between. The CDR3 reads CASSYRNYGYTF. Written as DNA, the CDR3 is TGTGCCAGCAGTTACAGGAACTATGGCTACACCTTC.

This rearrangement joins TRBV6-5 to TRBJ2-2, with D uncertain. The CDR3 consists of 15 residues. V lost 0 bases, J lost 5 bases, and 10 bases lay in between. CDR1 is MNHEY and CDR2 is SVGAGI in the germline V gene. CDR3 nucleotides: TGTGCCAGCAGTTACTCGTTGGTCCTTACCGGGGAGCTGTTTTTT. Its translation is CASSYSLVLTGELFF.

The V gene is TRBV11-3, the J gene TRBJ2-3; 10 bases fit TRBD2. This CDR3 contains 15 residues. Trimming took 1 base from V and 6 from J; bases not matched to a gene: 4. The V gene's germline CDR1 is SGHNT and CDR2 YENEEA. The CDR3 DNA follows: TGTGCCAGCAGCTTAGCAGCGGGGGGGCAGGATACGCAGTATTTT. Encoded protein: CASSLAAGGQDTQYF. Using reference TRBV11-3 and TRBJ2-3 for the parts outside the CDR3, the full variable domain is EAGVVQSPRYKIIEKKQPVAFWCNPISGHNTLYWYLQNLGQGPELLIRYENEEAVDDSQLPKDRFSAERLKGVDSTLKIQPAELGDSAVYLCASSLAAGGQDTQYFGPGTRLTVL.

This chain links TRBV11-2 with TRBJ2-1, with D maybe TRBD2 (6 bases). CDR1 and CDR2 (germline): SGHAT, FQNNGV. The ends were cut back, 4 bases at V and 4 bases at J, with 11 bases in the middle. The CDR3 length is 14 residues. CDR3 DNA: TGTGCCAGCAGCTACTCGACTAGTTACAATGAGCAGTTCTTC. Residues: CASSYSTSYNEQFF.

The chain recombines TRBV7-3 with TRBJ2-1; the match to TRBD1 covers 9 bases. Trimming cost V 1 base and J 3 bases; bases outside gene matches: 4. This CDR3 spans 16 amino acids. Germline CDR1 reads SGHTA; CDR2 reads FQGTGA. The DNA of the CDR3 is TGTGCCAGCAGCTTAAGCGGGACAGGGCGCTACAATGAGCAGTTCTTC. Translating gives CASSLSGTGRYNEQFF.

The rearrangement uses TRBV7-3 and TRBJ2-1; the match to TRBD2 covers 7 bases. The germline gives CDR1 SGHTA, CDR2 FQGTGA. V trimming: 10 bases; J trimming: 6 bases; junction bases outside the gene matches: 9. The CDR3 runs to 13 residues. CDR3 DNA: TGTGCCACGGCGGGGGAGGGTACCAATGAGCAGTTCTTC. Translating gives CATAGEGTNEQFF.

The rearrangement joins TRBV9 to TRBJ1-1; D gene unclear. This CDR3 spans 16 amino acids. Germline V gene data show CDR1 as SGDLS and CDR2 as YYNGEE. Trimming pared 7 bases from V and 2 bases from J, leaving 21 bases between. As DNA, the CDR3 is TGTGCCAGCGGAGGAGTATTGCCTAATGGAAACACTGAAGCTTTCTTT. Translated: CASGGVLPNGNTEAFF. Full variable domain (remainder filled in from reference TRBV9 and TRBJ1-1): DSGVTQTPKHLITATGQRVTLRCSPRSGDLSVYWYQQSLDQGLQFLIQYYNGEERAKGNILERFSAQQFPDLHSELNLSSLELGDSALYFCASGGVLPNGNTEAFFGQGTRLTVV.

This chain connects TRBV28 to TRBJ2-2, with D tentatively TRBD2 (5 bases). This CDR3 has 13 amino acids. The V end was cut by 6 bases, the J end by 5 bases, with 10 bases between. CDR1 and CDR2 from the germline V gene are MDHEN and SYDVKM. CDR3 sequence reads: CASRPTGTGELFF. The CDR3 DNA sequence: TGTGCCAGCAGGCCGACGGGGACCGGGGAGCTGTTTTTT.

The rearrangement joins TRBV28 to TRBJ2-6; D call uncertain. The V gene's germline CDR1 is MDHEN and CDR2 SYDVKM. The CDR3 runs to 14 residues. V was shortened by 6 bases and J by 4 bases, with 10 bases between the two germline ends. The CDR3 sequence is CASRAGWGANVLTF. The DNA of the CDR3 is TGTGCCAGCAGGGCTGGGTGGGGGGCCAACGTCCTGACTTTC.

The chain has TRBV5-5 and TRBJ1-2, with 9 bases that match TRBD1. The CDR3 is made up of 13 amino acids. Germline trimming cut 4 bases from V and 5 bases from J; bases unmatched to any gene: 3. Per the germline V gene, CDR1 is SGHKS and CDR2 is YYEKEE (reference sequence). DNA of the CDR3: TGTGCCAGCAGCATAGGGACAGGGTATGGCTACACCTTC. Translation gives CASSIGTGYGYTF.

This chain links TRBV19 with TRBJ2-5; the match to TRBD2 covers 7 bases. J gave up 0 bases and V 11 bases, and 3 bases lay outside the gene matches. The CDR3 contains 12 residues. Germline-derived CDR1 and CDR2 are LNHDA and SQIVND (reference sequence). The CDR3 DNA sequence: TGTGCCGCCGGGGGGTACCAAGAGACCCAGTACTTC. It encodes CAAGGYQETQYF. Full variable domain (missing parts from reference TRBV19 and TRBJ2-5): DGGITQSPKYLFRKEGQNVTLSCEQNLNHDAMYWYRQDPGQGLRLIYYSQIVNDFQKGDIAEGYSVSREKKESFPLTVTSAQKNPTAFYLCAAGGYQETQYFGPGTRLLVL.

In regard to this clone: A much larger clone lies a single base off, so this may be a read error. The chain is built from TRBV5-6 and TRBJ2-3; D unclear. The CDR3 is made up of 11 amino acids. Trimming removed 1 base from V and 5 bases from J, with 2 bases in between. Germline V gene lookup returns CDR1 SGHDT and CDR2 YYEEEE. CDR3 amino acids: CASSLRDTQYF. The CDR3 DNA reads as TGTGCCAGCAGCTTGAGAGATACGCAGTATTTT.

V and J are TRBV2 and TRBJ1-6; TRBD1 might be the D (6 bases). Germline loops: CDR1 SNHLY, CDR2 FYNNEI. The V end was cut by 1 base, the J end by 2 bases, with 12 bases between. The CDR3 is made up of 17 amino acids. The DNA of the CDR3 is TGTGCCAGCAGTGAAGATCAAGGGGGGACCTATAATTCACCCCTCCACTTT. Its translation: CASSEDQGGTYNSPLHF.

This clone appeared once. Other nucleotide sequences from this sample produce the same CDR3. The V call is TRBV7-9, the J call TRBJ2-3; 7 nucleotides match TRBD2. The CDR3 runs to 14 residues. V trimming: 5 bases; J trimming: 2 bases; junction bases outside the gene matches: 4. Germline values: CDR1 SEHNR, CDR2 FQNEAQ (reference sequence). The CDR3 nucleotides read TGTGCCAGCAGCGCCAGCGGGAACACAGATACGCAGTATTTT. This codes for CASSASGNTDTQYF.

The chain recombines TRBV29-1 with TRBJ2-5; D unclear. The V end lost 4 bases, the J end lost 2 bases, and 11 bases lay between the germline ends. The germline gives CDR1 SQVTM, CDR2 ANQGSEA. The CDR3 is 13 amino acids. The DNA of the CDR3 is TGCAGCGTTGTAGACCGTAGGCAAGAGACCCAGTACTTC. Protein product: CSVVDRRQETQYF.

The chain joins TRBV30 to TRBJ1-6; possibly TRBD1 for D (6 bases). CDR3 length: 17 amino acids. Germline assignment: CDR1 GTSNPN and CDR2 SVGIG (reference sequence). With 1 base removed from V and 7 bases from J, the gap between germline ends came to 20 bases. The CDR3 here is CAWSGELDSLNNSPLHF. CDR3 coding DNA: TGTGCCTGGAGTGGGGAACTGGACAGTCTTAACAATTCACCCCTCCACTTT. The whole variable domain, filled in from reference TRBV30 and TRBJ1-6, reads SQTIHQWPATLVQPVGSPLSLECTVEGTSNPNLYWYRQAAGRGLQLLFYSVGIGQISSEVPQNLSASRPQDRQFILSSKKLLLSDSGFYLCAWSGELDSLNNSPLHFGNGTRLTVT.